The entry below describes one T cell receptor beta chain. Germline values: CDR1 DFQATT, CDR2 SNEGSKA (reference sequence). This CDR3 has 13 residues. Researchers took RNA transcripts and amplified the TCR beta CDR3 regions from them. Initially, a first-round RT-PCR of the TCR CDR3 employed the HTBI primer set. From the multiplex PCR reads, TCRdb called clonotypes with MiXCR, one entry per CDR3 protein. The table has approximately 560,000 distinct CDR3 sequences, about 45% seen once. Patients showing uncontrolled infection, other autoimmune disease, pregnancy or lactation were ineligible. Diagnostic decisions used clinical symptoms, serum thyroxine and TRAb, thyroid ultrasound and orbital computed tomography. The source of the sample is a study of T cells in Graves' hyperthyroidism and ophthalmopathy.

This clonotype was sampled from a woman under 30 with Graves' hyperthyroidism. The rearrangement links TRBV20-1 to TRBJ2-5; 8 bases map to TRBD1. The assigned J gene may be wrong: the sequence end matches TRBJ2-7 better. The sequencing input was peripheral blood or thyroid tissue (not recorded which). The CDR3 loop is CSATPGQAYEQYF. CDR3 nucleotide sequence: TGCAGTGCTACCCCGGGACAGGCGTACGAGCAGTACTTC.